These T cell receptor beta chains were read from a single sample in a study of regulatory T cells in long-lasting Graves disease. TCRdb re-called the multiplex PCR reads with MiXCR, one entry per CDR3 protein. This table holds about 470,000 distinct CDR3 sequences, around 21% found once. Specimen: peripheral blood mononuclear cells (PBMCs), collected when the disease was refractory, from a patient treated with antithyroid drugs. These receptors all come from a female donor with Graves disease. The CDR3 runs from the conserved cysteine through the conserved F or W. The D gene is left open where the match is weak. Clone size is given for some rows only: seen once, a few or many times, or a class if the clone is expanded.

clone_size	v_call	j_call	d_call	cdr3_length	cdr3_nt	cdr3_aa
many	TRBV28	TRBJ1-5	NA	12	TGTGCCAGCACGCGTTTTGGCCAGCCCCAGCATTTT	CASTRFGQPQHF
NA	TRBV20-1	TRBJ2-7	NA	12	TGCAGTGCTAAACCTTCGAGTTACGAGCAGTACTTC	CSAKPSSYEQYF
NA	TRBV7-9	TRBJ1-5	NA	15	TGTGCCAGCAGCTTAGAAGGGAATTACAATCAGCCCCAGCATTTT	CASSLEGNYNQPQHF
NA	TRBV5-1	TRBJ2-7	TRBD2	15	TGCGCCAGCAGCTTGGCCCTAGCGGGAGATCACGAGCAGTACTTC	CASSLALAGDHEQYF
NA	TRBV5-1	TRBJ1-4	NA	17	TGCGCCAGCAGCTCCCAGACACTCCGGGCGGCTAATGAAAAACTGTTTTTT	CASSSQTLRAANEKLFF
many	TRBV7-2	TRBJ2-5	NA	12	TGTGCCAGCAGCGCGCCCGCGGAGACCCAGTACTTC	CASSAPAETQYF
many	TRBV11-3	TRBJ2-6	TRBD1	16	TGTGCCAGCAGCGCGGGACAGGGGGCTGGGGCCAACGTCCTGACTTTC	CASSAGQGAGANVLTF
few	TRBV6-2/TRBV6-3	TRBJ2-1	NA	15	TGTGCCACAACTGGTGAAGCCCCAAACCACAATGAGCAGTTCTTC	CATTGEAPNHNEQFF
many	TRBV28	TRBJ2-7	NA	12	TGTGCCAGCAGTCAACAGAAATACGAGCAGTACTTC	CASSQQKYEQYF
many	TRBV29-1	TRBJ1-1	TRBD1	12	TGCAGCGTTGTCATGGACAGGGGTATAGCTTTCTTT	CSVVMDRGIAFF
NA	TRBV6-2/TRBV6-3	TRBJ1-3	NA	14	TGTGCCAGCAGACACCCCGGTTCTGGAAACACCATATATTTT	CASRHPGSGNTIYF
NA	TRBV12-5	TRBJ2-3	TRBD2	16	TGTGCTAGTGGCCGGACTAGCGGGACGTTCACAGATACGCAGTATTTT	CASGRTSGTFTDTQYF